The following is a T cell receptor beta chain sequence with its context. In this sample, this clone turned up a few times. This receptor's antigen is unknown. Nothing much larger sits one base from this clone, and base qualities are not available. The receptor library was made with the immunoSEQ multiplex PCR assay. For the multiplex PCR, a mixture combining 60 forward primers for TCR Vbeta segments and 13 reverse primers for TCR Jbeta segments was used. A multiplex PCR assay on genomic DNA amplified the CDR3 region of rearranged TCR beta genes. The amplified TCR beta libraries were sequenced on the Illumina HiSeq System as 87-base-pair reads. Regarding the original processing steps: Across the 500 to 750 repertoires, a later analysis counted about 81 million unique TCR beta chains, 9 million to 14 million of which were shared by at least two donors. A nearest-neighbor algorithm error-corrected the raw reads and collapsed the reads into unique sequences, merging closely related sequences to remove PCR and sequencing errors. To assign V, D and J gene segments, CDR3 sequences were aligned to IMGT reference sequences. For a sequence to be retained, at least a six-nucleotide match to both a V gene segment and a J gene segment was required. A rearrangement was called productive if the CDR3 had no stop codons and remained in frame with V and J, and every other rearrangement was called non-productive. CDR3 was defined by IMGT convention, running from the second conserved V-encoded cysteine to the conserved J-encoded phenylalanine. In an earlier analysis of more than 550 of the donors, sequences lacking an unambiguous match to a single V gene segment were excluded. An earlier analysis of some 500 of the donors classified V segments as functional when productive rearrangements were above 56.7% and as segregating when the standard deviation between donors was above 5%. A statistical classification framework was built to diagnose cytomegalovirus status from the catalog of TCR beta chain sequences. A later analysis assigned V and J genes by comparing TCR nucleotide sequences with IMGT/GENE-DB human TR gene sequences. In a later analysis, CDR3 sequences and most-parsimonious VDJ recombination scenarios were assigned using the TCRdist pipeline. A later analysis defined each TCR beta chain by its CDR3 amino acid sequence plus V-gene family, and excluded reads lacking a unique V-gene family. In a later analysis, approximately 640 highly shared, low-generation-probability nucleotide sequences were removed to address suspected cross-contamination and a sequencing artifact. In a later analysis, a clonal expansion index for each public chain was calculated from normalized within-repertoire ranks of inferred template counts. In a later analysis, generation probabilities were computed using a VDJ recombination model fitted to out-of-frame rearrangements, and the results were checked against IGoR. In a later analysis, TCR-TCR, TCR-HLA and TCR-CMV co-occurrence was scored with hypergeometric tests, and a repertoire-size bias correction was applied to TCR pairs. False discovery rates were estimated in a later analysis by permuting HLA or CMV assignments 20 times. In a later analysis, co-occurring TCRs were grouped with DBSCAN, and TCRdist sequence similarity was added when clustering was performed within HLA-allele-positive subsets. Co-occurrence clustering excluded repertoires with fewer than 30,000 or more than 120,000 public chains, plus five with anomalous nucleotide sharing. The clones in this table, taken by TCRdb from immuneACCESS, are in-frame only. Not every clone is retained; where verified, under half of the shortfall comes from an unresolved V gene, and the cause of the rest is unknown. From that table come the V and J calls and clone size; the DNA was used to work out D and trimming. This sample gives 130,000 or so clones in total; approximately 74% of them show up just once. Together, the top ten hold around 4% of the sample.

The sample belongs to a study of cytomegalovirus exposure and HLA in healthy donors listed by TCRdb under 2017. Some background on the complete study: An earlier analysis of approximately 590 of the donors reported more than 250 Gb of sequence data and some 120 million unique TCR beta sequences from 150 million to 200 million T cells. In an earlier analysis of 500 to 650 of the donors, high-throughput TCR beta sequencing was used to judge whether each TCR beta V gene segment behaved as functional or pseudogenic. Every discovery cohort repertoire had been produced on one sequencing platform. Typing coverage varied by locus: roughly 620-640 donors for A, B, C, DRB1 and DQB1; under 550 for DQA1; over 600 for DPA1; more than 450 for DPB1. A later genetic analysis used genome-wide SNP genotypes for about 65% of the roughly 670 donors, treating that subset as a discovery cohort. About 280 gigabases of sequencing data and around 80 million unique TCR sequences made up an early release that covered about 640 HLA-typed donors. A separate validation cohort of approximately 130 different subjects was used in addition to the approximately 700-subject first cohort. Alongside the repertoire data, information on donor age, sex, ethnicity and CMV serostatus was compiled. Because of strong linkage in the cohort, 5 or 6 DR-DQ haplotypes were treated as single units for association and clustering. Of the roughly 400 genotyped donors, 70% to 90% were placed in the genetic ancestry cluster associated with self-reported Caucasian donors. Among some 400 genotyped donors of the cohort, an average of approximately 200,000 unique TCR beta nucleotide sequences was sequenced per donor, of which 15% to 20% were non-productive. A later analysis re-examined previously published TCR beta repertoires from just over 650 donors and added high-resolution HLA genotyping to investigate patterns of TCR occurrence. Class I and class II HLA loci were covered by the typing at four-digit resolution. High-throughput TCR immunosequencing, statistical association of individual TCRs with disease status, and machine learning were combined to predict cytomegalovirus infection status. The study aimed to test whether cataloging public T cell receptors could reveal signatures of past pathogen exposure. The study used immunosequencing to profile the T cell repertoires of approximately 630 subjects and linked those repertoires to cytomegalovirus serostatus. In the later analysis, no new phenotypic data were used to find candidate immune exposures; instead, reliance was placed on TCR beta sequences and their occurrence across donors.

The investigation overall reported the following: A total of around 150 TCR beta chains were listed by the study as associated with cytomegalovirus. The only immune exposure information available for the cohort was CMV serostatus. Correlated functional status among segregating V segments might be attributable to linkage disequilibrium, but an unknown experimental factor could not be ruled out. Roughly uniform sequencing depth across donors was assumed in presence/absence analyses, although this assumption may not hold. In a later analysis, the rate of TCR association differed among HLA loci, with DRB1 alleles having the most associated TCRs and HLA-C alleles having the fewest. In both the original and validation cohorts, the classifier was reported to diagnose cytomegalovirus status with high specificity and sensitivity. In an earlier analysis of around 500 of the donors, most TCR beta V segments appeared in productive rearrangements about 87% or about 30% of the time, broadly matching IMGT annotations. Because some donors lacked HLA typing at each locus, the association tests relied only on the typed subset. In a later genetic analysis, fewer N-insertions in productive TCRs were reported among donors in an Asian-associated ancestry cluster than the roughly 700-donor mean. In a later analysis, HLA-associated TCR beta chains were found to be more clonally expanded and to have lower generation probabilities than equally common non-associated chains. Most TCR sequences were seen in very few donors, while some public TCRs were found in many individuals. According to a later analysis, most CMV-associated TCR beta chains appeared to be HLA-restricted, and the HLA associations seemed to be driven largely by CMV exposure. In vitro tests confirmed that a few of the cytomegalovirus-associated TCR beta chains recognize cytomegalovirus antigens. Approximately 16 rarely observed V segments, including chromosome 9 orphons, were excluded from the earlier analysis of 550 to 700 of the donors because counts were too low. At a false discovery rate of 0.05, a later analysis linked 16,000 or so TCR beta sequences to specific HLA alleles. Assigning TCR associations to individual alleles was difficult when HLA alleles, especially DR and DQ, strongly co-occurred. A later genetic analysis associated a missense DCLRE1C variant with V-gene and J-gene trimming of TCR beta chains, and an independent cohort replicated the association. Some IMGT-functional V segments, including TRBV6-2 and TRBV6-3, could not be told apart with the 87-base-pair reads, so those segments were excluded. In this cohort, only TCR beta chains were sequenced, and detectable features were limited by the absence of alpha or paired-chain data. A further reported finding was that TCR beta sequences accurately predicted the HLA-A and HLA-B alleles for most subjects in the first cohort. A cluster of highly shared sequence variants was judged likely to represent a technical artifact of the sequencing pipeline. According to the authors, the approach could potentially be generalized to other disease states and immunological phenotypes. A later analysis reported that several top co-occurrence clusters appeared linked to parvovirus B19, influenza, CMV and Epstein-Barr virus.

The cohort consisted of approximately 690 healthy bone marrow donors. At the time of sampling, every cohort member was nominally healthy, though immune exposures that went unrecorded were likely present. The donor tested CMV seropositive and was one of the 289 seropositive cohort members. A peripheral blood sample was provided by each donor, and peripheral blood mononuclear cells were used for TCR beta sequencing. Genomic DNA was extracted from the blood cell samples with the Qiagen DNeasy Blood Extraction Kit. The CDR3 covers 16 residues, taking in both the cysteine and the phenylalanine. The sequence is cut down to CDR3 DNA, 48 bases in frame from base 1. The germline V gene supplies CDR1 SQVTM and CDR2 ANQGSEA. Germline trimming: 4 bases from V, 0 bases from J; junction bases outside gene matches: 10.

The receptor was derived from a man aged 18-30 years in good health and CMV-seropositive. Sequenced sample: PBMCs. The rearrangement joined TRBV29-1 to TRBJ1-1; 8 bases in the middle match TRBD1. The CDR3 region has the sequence CSVAGTGGRMNTEAFF. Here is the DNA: TGCAGCGTTGCGGGAACAGGGGGGAGAATGAACACTGAAGCTTTCTTT. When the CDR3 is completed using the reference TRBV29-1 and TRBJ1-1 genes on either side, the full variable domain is SAVISQKPSRDICQRGTSLTIQCQVDSQVTMMFWYRQQPGQSLTLIATANQGSEATYESGFVIDKFPISRPNLTFSTLTVSNMSPEDSSIYLCSVAGTGGRMNTEAFFGQGTRLTVV.